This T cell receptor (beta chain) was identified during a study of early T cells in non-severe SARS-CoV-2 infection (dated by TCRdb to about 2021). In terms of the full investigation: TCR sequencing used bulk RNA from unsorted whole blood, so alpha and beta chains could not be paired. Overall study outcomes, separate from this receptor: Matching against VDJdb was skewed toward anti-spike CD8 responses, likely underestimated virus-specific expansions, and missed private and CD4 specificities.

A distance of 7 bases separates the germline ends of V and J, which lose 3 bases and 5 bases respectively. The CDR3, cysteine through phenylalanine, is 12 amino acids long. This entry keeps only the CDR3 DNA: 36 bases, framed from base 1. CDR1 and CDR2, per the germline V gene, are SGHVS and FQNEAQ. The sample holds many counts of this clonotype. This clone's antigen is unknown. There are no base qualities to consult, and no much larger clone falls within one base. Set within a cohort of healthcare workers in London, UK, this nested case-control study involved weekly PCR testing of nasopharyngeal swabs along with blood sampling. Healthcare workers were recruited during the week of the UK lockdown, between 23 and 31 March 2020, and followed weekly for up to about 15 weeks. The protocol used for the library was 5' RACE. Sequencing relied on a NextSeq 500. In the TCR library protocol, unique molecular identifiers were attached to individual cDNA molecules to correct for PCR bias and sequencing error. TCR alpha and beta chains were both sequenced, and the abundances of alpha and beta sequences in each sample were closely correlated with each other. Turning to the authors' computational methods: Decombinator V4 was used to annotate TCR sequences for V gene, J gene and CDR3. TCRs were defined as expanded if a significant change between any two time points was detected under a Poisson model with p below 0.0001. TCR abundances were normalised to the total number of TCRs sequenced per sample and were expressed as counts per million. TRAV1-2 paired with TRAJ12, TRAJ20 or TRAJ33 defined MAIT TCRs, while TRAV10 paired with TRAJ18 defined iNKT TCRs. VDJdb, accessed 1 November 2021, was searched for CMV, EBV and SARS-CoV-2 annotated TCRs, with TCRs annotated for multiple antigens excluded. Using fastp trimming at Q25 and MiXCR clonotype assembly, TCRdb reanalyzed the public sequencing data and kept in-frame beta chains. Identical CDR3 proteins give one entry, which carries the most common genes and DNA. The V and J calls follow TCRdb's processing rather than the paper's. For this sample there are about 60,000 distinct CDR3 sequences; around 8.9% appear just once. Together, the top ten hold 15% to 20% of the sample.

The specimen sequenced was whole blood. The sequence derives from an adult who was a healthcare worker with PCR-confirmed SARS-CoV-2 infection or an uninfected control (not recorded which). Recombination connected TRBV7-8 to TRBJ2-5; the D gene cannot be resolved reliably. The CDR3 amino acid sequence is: CASSFSEETQYF. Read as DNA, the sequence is TGTGCCAGCAGCTTTAGTGAGGAGACCCAGTACTTC.